The clone carrying this T cell receptor beta chain has more than one count but fewer than ten. Its target is not known. This CDR3 has 13 residues. Looked up from germline, CDR1 is ENHRY and CDR2 is SYGVKD. V was pared by 4 bases and J by 6 bases, with 12 bases between. One entry per CDR3 protein, called by TCRdb with MiXCR from the 5' RACE reads. The sample comprises fewer than 100,000 distinct CDR3 sequences, approximately 12% of which are singletons, and roughly 3.2% rests with the top ten. These data originate in a study of early T cells in non-severe SARS-CoV-2 infection. Turning to the study itself: From unsorted whole blood, bulk RNA was sequenced, and the chains remained unpaired.

Whole-study results and caveats: Clonotype matching in VDJdb favored anti-spike CD8 responses and did not capture private and CD4 specificities.

The chain couples TRBV10-3 to TRBJ1-2; D is undetermined. Material for sequencing was whole blood. The receptor comes from an adult who was a healthcare worker with PCR-confirmed SARS-CoV-2 infection or an uninfected control (not recorded which). CDR3 in DNA: TGTGCCATCAGTGGGGCCCCTTCGGATGGCTACACCTTC. This encodes CAISGAPSDGYTF.